The 6 T cell receptor beta chains below were found in one sample sequenced in a study of cytomegalovirus exposure and HLA in healthy donors (dated by TCRdb to 2016 to 2017). The library was obtained by the immunoSEQ multiplex PCR assay. For the multiplex PCR, a mixture combining 60 forward primers for TCR Vbeta segments and 13 reverse primers for TCR Jbeta segments was used. TCRdb holds this immuneACCESS table with in-frame rearrangements only. Some clones are missing; in checked studies, unresolved V genes explain under half, and the rest has no known cause. The sample has approximately 160,000 clones on record, 70% to 80% of them singletons. The top ten hold 0.6% to 0.9% of the sample. Source material: PBMCs. The source of these receptors is a female donor in good health and CMV-seronegative.

The CDR3 here is CASSLLGQKNIQYF. The CDR3 nucleotides are TGTGCCAGCAGCCTCTTGGGGCAGAAAAACATTCAGTACTTC. The rearrangement uses TRBV7-2 and TRBJ2-4; TRBD1 is a possible D gene (5 bases). V was clipped by 5 bases and J by 4 bases, with 12 bases between them. CDR1 and CDR2 from the germline V gene are SGHTA and FQGNSA. This CDR3 is built from 14 residues.

The chain combines TRBV6-5 with TRBJ2-1, with 9 nucleotides matching TRBD2. Trimming removed 5 bases from V and 7 bases from J; junction bases left unmatched: 3. Germline CDR1 reads MNHEY; CDR2 reads SVGAGI. This CDR3 has 13 amino acids. As DNA, the CDR3 is TGTGCCAGCAGTCCGACTAGCGGTAATGAGCAGTTCTTC. Amino acids: CASSPTSGNEQFF.

V usage is TRBV6-5 and J usage is TRBJ1-1, with D uncertain. Per the germline V gene, CDR1 is MNHEY and CDR2 is SVGAGI. Trimming stripped 6 bases from V and 6 bases from J, with 11 bases between. The CDR3 is 12 residues long. The CDR3 DNA sequence: TGTGCCAGCAGATACATGGACTCTGAAGCTTTCTTT. Translating it yields CASRYMDSEAFF.

CDR3 sequence (DNA): TGTGCCAGCAGCCATTCCTCGACTAGCACAGATACGCAGTATTTT. Protein sequence: CASSHSSTSTDTQYF. The chain employs TRBV7-8 and TRBJ2-3, with no clear D. V lost 5 bases, J lost 0 bases, and 12 bases lay in between. The CDR3 loop spans 15 amino acids. The germline V gene encodes CDR1 SGHVS and CDR2 FQNEAQ.

V usage is TRBV18 and J usage is TRBJ1-1; TRBD1 matches at 7 bases. Trimming at V came to 3 bases and at J to 11 bases, leaving 12 bases not matched to a gene. The CDR3 spans 14 residues. CDR1 and CDR2 from the germline V gene are KGHSH and LQKENI. CDR3 DNA: TGTGCCAGCTCACCCCTGGAGGGGGCTGGAGATGCTTTCTTT. Protein sequence: CASSPLEGAGDAFF.

CDR3 in amino acids: CASSRSGGGATGELFF. DNA for the CDR3: TGTGCCAGCAGCCGGAGCGGAGGGGGGGCTACCGGGGAGCTGTTTTTT. The genes are TRBV11-2 and TRBJ2-2, with D perhaps TRBD2 (7 bases). The germline V gene has CDR1 SGHAT and CDR2 FQNNGV. V lost 5 bases and J lost 5, with 18 bases in between. CDR3 length: 16 residues.